These T cell receptor beta chains were read from a single sample in a study of T cell responses to AZD1222 COVID-19 vaccine. The table came from immunoSEQ multiplex PCR; TCRdb's copy has only in-frame clones and leaves some out. This table holds some 200,000 clones, less than 95% found once. The sample consisted of peripheral blood, taken 28 days after the second dose of the MenACWY control vaccine. The receptors were gathered from an adult who received the MenACWY meningococcal vaccine as a control. CDR3s include the opening cysteine and the closing phenylalanine or tryptophan. D genes are given only for firm matches. A row's size may be missing; if present it is once, few, many or a size class.

j_call | v_call | d_call | clone_size | cdr3_aa | cdr3_nt
TRBJ1-5 | TRBV28 | - | - | CASSFDSLNQPQHF | TGTGCCAGCAGTTTCGACAGCCTTAATCAGCCCCAGCATTTT
TRBJ1-3 | TRBV28 | - | - | CASSLGSLNTIYF | TGTGCCAGCAGTTTGGGCAGCCTAAACACCATATATTTT
TRBJ1-1 | TRBV18 | - | - | CASSPLVGERTEAFF | TGTGCCAGCTCACCATTGGTGGGGGAGAGGACTGAAGCTTTCTTT
TRBJ1-3 | TRBV11-2 | - | - | CASSLEGEAGNTIYF | TGTGCCAGCAGCTTAGAGGGGGAGGCTGGAAACACCATATATTTT
TRBJ2-1 | TRBV27 | TRBD1 | - | CATWGQASYNEQFF | TGTGCCACCTGGGGACAGGCGAGCTACAATGAGCAGTTCTTC
TRBJ2-7 | TRBV7-9 | - | - | CASSLGGLTGYEQYF | TGTGCCAGCAGCCTAGGAGGGCTCACAGGGTACGAGCAGTACTTC
TRBJ1-4 | TRBV6-5 | - | - | CASRRVGRNEKLFF | TGTGCCAGCAGACGCGTCGGGAGGAATGAAAAACTGTTTTTT
TRBJ1-3 | TRBV13 | TRBD1 | once | CASSLSGFQGQSGNTIYF | TGTGCCAGCAGCTTGTCTGGTTTTCAGGGACAGTCTGGAAACACCATATATTTT
TRBJ2-2 | TRBV19 | TRBD2 | - | CASSISSSGGAYGELFF | TGTGCCAGTAGTATAAGTTCTAGCGGGGGGGCCTACGGGGAGCTGTTTTTT
TRBJ1-4 | TRBV7-9 | - | - | CASSARVAGEKLFF | TGTGCCAGCAGCGCCCGGGTGGCGGGTGAAAAACTGTTTTTT
TRBJ1-6 | TRBV30 | TRBD1 | - | CASTGTSPLHF | TGTGCCTCGACAGGGACTTCACCCCTCCACTTT
TRBJ2-3 | TRBV6-2/TRBV6-3 | - | - | CASSSPRSLGGTDTQYF | TGTGCCAGCAGCTCTCCGCGGAGCCTGGGCGGGACAGATACGCAGTATTTT
TRBJ1-1 | TRBV5-1 | - | - | CASSLVPGANTEAFF | TGCGCCAGCAGCTTGGTCCCGGGGGCGAACACTGAAGCTTTCTTT
TRBJ1-6 | TRBV28 | - | - | CASSFPGNGSPLHF | TGTGCCAGCAGTTTCCCAGGGAACGGTTCACCCCTCCACTTT
TRBJ1-6 | TRBV5-1 | - | - | CASSLGQTNSPLHF | TGCGCCAGCAGCTTGGGACAGACGAATTCACCCCTCCACTTT
TRBJ2-5 | TRBV7-8 | TRBD1 | - | CASSPETGWETQYF | TGTGCCAGCAGCCCAGAGACAGGGTGGGAGACCCAGTACTTC
TRBJ1-2 | TRBV6-6 | - | - | CASKGGGYTF | TGTGCCAGCAAGGGAGGTGGCTACACCTTC
TRBJ1-6 | TRBV5-1 | - | - | CASSLDPREDSPLHF | TGCGCCAGCAGCTTGGATCCGAGGGAGGATTCACCCCTCCACTTT
TRBJ1-6 | TRBV5-4 | - | - | CASSLAGLISNSPLHF | TGTGCCAGCAGCTTGGCAGGGTTAATTTCGAATTCACCCCTCCACTTT
TRBJ2-1 | TRBV4-2 | TRBD1 | - | CASSQGGTGTYNEQFF | TGTGCCAGCAGCCAAGGAGGGACAGGGACCTACAATGAGCAGTTCTTC
TRBJ1-4 | TRBV28 | TRBD1 | - | CASRPDRGAREKLFF | TGTGCCAGCAGACCCGACAGGGGCGCAAGGGAAAAACTGTTTTTT
TRBJ1-2 | TRBV27 | - | - | CASSYGIRYGYTF | TGTGCCAGCAGTTATGGGATTAGGTATGGCTACACCTTC
TRBJ2-1 | TRBV11-3 | - | - | CASSFGQGSNEQFF | TGTGCCAGCAGCTTCGGTCAGGGAAGCAATGAGCAGTTCTTC
TRBJ1-6 | TRBV27 | - | - | CASSLIGNPLYNSPLHF | TGTGCCAGCAGTTTGATAGGGAACCCGCTATATAATTCACCCCTCCACTTT
TRBJ1-2 | TRBV2 | TRBD1 | - | CASSGLLTLGQGADGYTF | TGTGCCAGCAGTGGGCTACTTACGCTGGGACAGGGGGCAGACGGCTACACCTTC
TRBJ2-3 | TRBV9 | TRBD2 | - | CASSVTTAGGTGDTQYF | TGTGCCAGCAGCGTGACTACAGCGGGGGGGACTGGAGATACGCAGTATTTT
TRBJ2-7 | TRBV4-2 | TRBD1 | - | CASSQQGASDYEQYF | TGTGCCAGCAGCCAACAGGGGGCTTCGGACTACGAGCAGTACTTC
TRBJ1-3 | TRBV6-2/TRBV6-3 | - | - | CASSYAAAFGNTIYF | TGTGCCAGCAGTTACGCGGCCGCCTTTGGAAACACCATATATTTT
TRBJ1-2 | TRBV12-3/TRBV12-4 | - | - | CASSSGFGYTF | TGTGCCAGCAGTTCCGGGTTCGGCTACACCTTC
TRBJ2-7 | TRBV7-9 | - | - | CASSFAGKHYEQYF | TGTGCCAGCAGCTTTGCAGGGAAGCATTACGAGCAGTACTTC
TRBJ1-4 | TRBV5-6 | - | - | CASSSGRTNEKLFF | TGTGCCAGCAGCTCAGGGAGAACTAATGAAAAACTGTTTTTT
TRBJ1-2 | TRBV2 | - | - | CASRRVGYTF | TGTGCCAGCAGGAGGGTGGGCTACACCTTC
TRBJ2-7 | TRBV3-1/TRBV3-2 | - | - | CASSQGTGRRSYEQYF | TGTGCCAGCAGCCAAGGGACCGGACGCAGGTCCTACGAGCAGTACTTC
TRBJ2-2 | TRBV19 | TRBD1 | - | CASRTNRDRGNGELFF | TGTGCCAGTAGGACTAACCGGGACAGGGGTAACGGGGAGCTGTTTTTT
TRBJ2-3 | TRBV27 | - | - | CASSLSILSTDTQYF | TGTGCCAGCAGTTTATCAATCCTTAGCACAGATACGCAGTATTTT
TRBJ2-7 | TRBV21-1 | - | - | CASSTYLPGTSGRGSYEQYF | TGTGCCAGCAGCACCTACCTACCAGGGACTAGCGGGAGGGGTTCCTACGAGCAGTACTTC
TRBJ2-3 | TRBV19 | - | once | CASTPRGTPDTQYF | TGTGCCAGTACACCCCGGGGGACTCCAGATACGCAGTATTTT
TRBJ1-4 | TRBV19 | - | - | CASSPTARQEKLFF | TGTGCCAGTAGTCCGACCGCCAGGCAGGAAAAACTGTTTTTT
TRBJ1-5 | TRBV7-2 | - | - | CASSPSQFQPQHF | TGTGCCAGCAGCCCCTCTCAGTTCCAGCCCCAGCATTTT
TRBJ2-1 | TRBV29-1 | - | - | CSVEWQGRDNEQFF | TGCAGCGTTGAGTGGCAGGGGAGGGACAATGAGCAGTTCTTC
TRBJ1-1 | TRBV7-9 | TRBD1 | - | CASSTWTGDTEAFF | TGTGCCAGCAGCACGTGGACAGGGGACACTGAAGCTTTCTTT
TRBJ2-1 | TRBV29-1 | TRBD2 | - | CSVEDNLAGGLNEQFF | TGCAGCGTTGAAGACAATCTAGCGGGAGGTCTGAATGAGCAGTTCTTC
TRBJ2-1 | TRBV18 | TRBD1 | - | CASSPPGTGEGNEQFF | TGTGCCAGCTCACCACCCGGGACAGGGGAGGGCAATGAGCAGTTCTTC
TRBJ2-1 | TRBV15 | - | - | CATSRGYNEQFF | TGTGCCACCAGCAGAGGCTACAATGAGCAGTTCTTC
TRBJ2-1 | TRBV7-2 | - | - | CASSSGTPHRFF | TGTGCCAGCAGCTCCGGGACCCCTCATCGGTTCTTC
TRBJ2-2 | TRBV27 | TRBD2 | - | CASTVSGGRVNTGELFF | TGTGCCAGCACCGTTAGCGGGGGGCGAGTGAACACCGGGGAGCTGTTTTTT
TRBJ2-7 | TRBV18 | - | - | CASSPTSSREQYF | TGTGCCAGCTCACCTACTTCTAGCCGAGAGCAGTACTTC
TRBJ2-1 | TRBV7-8 | TRBD2 | - | CASSLTSGSRNEQFF | TGTGCCAGCAGCCTGACTAGCGGGAGTAGAAATGAGCAGTTCTTC
TRBJ2-1 | TRBV7-9 | - | - | CASSLLRAGVDRGYNEQFF | TGTGCCAGCAGCTTACTTCGGGCGGGAGTCGACAGGGGTTACAATGAGCAGTTCTTC
TRBJ1-2 | TRBV19 | - | - | CASSIGVWVTNYGYTF | TGTGCCAGTAGTATTGGAGTATGGGTGACTAACTATGGCTACACCTTC
TRBJ2-6 | TRBV9 | - | - | CASSPTTAYSGANVLTF | TGTGCCAGCAGCCCCACGACAGCATACTCTGGGGCCAACGTCCTGACTTTC
TRBJ1-4 | TRBV2 | - | - | CASRPTGARDEKLFF | TGTGCCAGCAGACCGACGGGGGCAAGGGATGAAAAACTGTTTTTT
TRBJ1-1 | TRBV7-3 | - | - | CASSLTPTGLSPGGGTEAFF | TGTGCCAGCAGCTTAACCCCTACAGGGCTCTCCCCCGGCGGGGGCACTGAAGCTTTCTTT
TRBJ2-2 | TRBV28 | - | - | CASSWGTNTGELFF | TGTGCCAGCAGTTGGGGGACGAACACCGGGGAGCTGTTTTTT
TRBJ1-5 | TRBV9 | - | - | CASTETGAIDQPQHF | TGTGCCAGCACCGAAACCGGGGCAATCGATCAGCCCCAGCATTTT
TRBJ1-2 | TRBV2 | - | once | CASTPGDSGYTF | TGTGCCAGCACTCCAGGGGATTCCGGCTACACCTTC
TRBJ1-5 | TRBV28 | - | - | CASSLPRTKKADQPQHF | TGTGCCAGCAGTTTACCCCGGACAAAAAAGGCGGATCAGCCCCAGCATTTT
TRBJ1-1 | TRBV5-1 | - | - | CATKGGNTEAFF | TGCGCCACCAAAGGGGGGAACACTGAAGCTTTCTTT
TRBJ2-3 | TRBV20-1 | - | - | CSASGDSNTDTQYF | TGCAGTGCTAGTGGGGACTCAAACACAGATACGCAGTATTTT
TRBJ2-7 | TRBV28 | TRBD2 | - | CASRPGTSGSYEQYF | TGTGCCAGCAGACCTGGGACTAGCGGGAGTTACGAGCAGTACTTC